This passage covers 13 T cell receptor beta chains from one sample sequenced in a study of blood T cell repertoires in COVID-19. The data were produced by immunoSEQ multiplex PCR, yet TCRdb's version contains in-frame clones alone and is incomplete. The sample holds around 220,000 clones, over 75% seen once. The sample taken for sequencing was peripheral blood. These receptors came from a human donor in a cohort sampled during active COVID-19.

The chain carries TRBV5-1 and TRBJ2-7; D gene uncertain. CDR3 length: 14 amino acids. V lost 0 bases and J lost 2, with 9 bases in between. The V gene's germline CDR1 is SGHRS and CDR2 YFSETQ. CDR3 protein: CASSLVQATYEQYF. The DNA for the CDR3 is TGCGCCAGCAGCTTGGTGCAGGCAACCTACGAGCAGTACTTC.

This clone appeared once. This chain links TRBV18 with TRBJ1-5, with 10 bases lining up with TRBD1. J lost 2 bases, V lost 6 bases, and 7 bases had no gene match. The CDR3 sequence is 16 residues long. Germline lookup yields CDR1 KGHSH and CDR2 LQKENI. CDR3 sequence (DNA): TGTGCCAGCTCCCAAAGGACAGGGGGAGGCAATCAGCCCCAGCATTTT. It codes for CASSQRTGGGNQPQHF.

The chain employs TRBV7-2 and TRBJ2-2, with 9 bases fitting TRBD2. V shed 7 bases and J 2 bases; nucleotides not matched to a gene: 2. There are 14 residues in the CDR3. CDR1 is SGHTA, CDR2 FQGNSA, per germline. The chain's CDR3 is CASKGLANTGELFF. CDR3 nucleotides: TGTGCCAGCAAGGGACTAGCTAACACCGGGGAGCTGTTTTTT. Combining the CDR3 with reference TRBV7-2 and TRBJ2-2 gives the whole variable domain GAGVSQSPSNKVTEKGKDVELRCDPISGHTALYWYRQSLGQGLEFLIYFQGNSAPDKSGLPSDRFSAERTGGSVSTLTIQRTQQEDSAVYLCASKGLANTGELFFGEGSRLTVL.

V is TRBV5-1 and J is TRBJ2-1; 10 bases are a match to TRBD2. This CDR3 region has 17 residues. The V and J ends lost 0 bases and 8 bases, in that order; junction bases with no gene match: 11. Per germline, CDR1 SGHRS and CDR2 YFSETQ. As DNA, the CDR3 is TGCGCCAGCAGCTTGGTGGTTCCGGGACTAGCGAATTATGAGCAGTTCTTC. Encoded protein: CASSLVVPGLANYEQFF.

The chain uses TRBV24-1 and TRBJ1-5, with D possibly matching TRBD1 (5 bases). CDR3 length: 13 residues. V was clipped by 9 bases and J by 2 bases, with 10 bases between them. The germline V gene encodes CDR1 KGHDR and CDR2 SFDVKD. The chain's CDR3 is CATASGGNQPQHF. CDR3 bases: TGTGCCACCGCATCGGGGGGCAATCAGCCCCAGCATTTT.

CDR3 sequence (DNA): TGTGCCACCAGTGGACGGCGGGAGGGGAACAATGAGCAGTTCTTC. Its translation is CATSGRREGNNEQFF. The chain has TRBV24-1 and TRBJ2-1; 9 bases align to TRBD2. The CDR3 contains 15 residues. J was trimmed by 5 bases and V by 5 bases; bases with no gene match: 6. Looked up from germline, CDR1 is KGHDR and CDR2 is SFDVKD.

The rearrangement links TRBV27 to TRBJ2-7, with 11 bases lining up with TRBD1. The junction had 2 bases not matched to a gene; V was cut back by 6 bases and J by 1 base. This CDR3 is built from 14 residues. Germline CDR1 MNHEY, CDR2 SMNVEV (reference sequence). In DNA, the CDR3 is TGTGCCAGCAGGGGGACAGGGGGATCCTACGAGCAGTACTTC. Protein: CASRGTGGSYEQYF.

This clone was observed many times. In DNA, the CDR3 is TGTGCCAGCAGGACCGACACGAACACTGAAGCTTTCTTT. Protein product: CASRTDTNTEAFF. The rearrangement joins TRBV12-3 or TRBV12-4 to TRBJ1-1; D unclear. V lost 6 bases and J lost 1, with 9 bases in between. This CDR3 spans 13 amino acids.

The V call is TRBV28, the J call TRBJ1-4, with D tentatively TRBD1 (6 bases). The CDR3 covers 14 residues. Trimming took 6 bases from V and 7 from J, leaving 15 bases between them. CDR1 is MDHEN, CDR2 SYDVKM, per germline. CDR3 loop: CASRKGGVSEKLFF. DNA for the CDR3: TGTGCCAGCAGGAAGGGGGGGGTGTCTGAAAAACTGTTTTTT.

This sequence joins TRBV7-9 and TRBJ2-1, with 8 bases lining up with TRBD1. The CDR3 runs to 15 residues. Germline lookup yields CDR1 SEHNR and CDR2 FQNEAQ (reference sequence). After removal of 6 bases from V and 3 bases from J, the junction contained 7 bases not matched to a gene. CDR3 bases: TGTGCCAGCAGTCCACGGACAGGGCTCTACAATGAGCAGTTCTTC. Its protein is CASSPRTGLYNEQFF.

This sequence joins TRBV10-3 and TRBJ1-1; D unclear. The V end lost 0 bases, the J end lost 5 bases, and 13 bases lay between the germline ends. The CDR3 length is 15 residues. Germline V gives CDR1 ENHRY, CDR2 SYGVKD. CDR3 sequence reads: CAISESREVRTEAFF. For the CDR3, the DNA is TGTGCCATCAGTGAGTCGAGGGAGGTTCGAACTGAAGCTTTCTTT.

This chain joins TRBV5-5 and TRBJ1-4; perhaps TRBD1 as D (5 bases). Trimming removed 0 bases from V and 8 bases from J, with 17 bases in between. This CDR3 has 16 amino acids. The germline V gene has CDR1 SGHKS and CDR2 YYEKEE (reference sequence). The CDR3, as DNA: TGTGCCAGCAGCTTGGCCGGGGGACGGGGGGAGGAAAAACTGTTTTTT. Translation gives CASSLAGGRGEEKLFF.

The chain couples TRBV5-1 to TRBJ1-1; D gene unclear. From germline, CDR1 is SGHRS and CDR2 YFSETQ. Trimming shortened V by 0 bases and J by 2 bases, and 8 bases separated the two germline ends. The CDR3 totals 14 residues. CDR3 residues: CASSLVPGNTEAFF. CDR3 DNA: TGCGCCAGCAGCTTGGTGCCAGGAAACACTGAAGCTTTCTTT. The full variable domain, with the rest looked up from reference TRBV5-1 and TRBJ1-1, is KAGVTQTPRYLIKTRGQQVTLSCSPISGHRSVSWYQQTPGQGLQFLFEYFSETQRNKGNFPGRFSGRQFSNSRSEMNVSTLELGDSALYLCASSLVPGNTEAFFGQGTRLTVV.